These 20 T cell receptor beta chains share one sample of origin, sequenced in a study of breast tumors, draining lymph nodes, adjacent tissues. Samples came from axillary lymph nodes draining the breast cancer. TCRdb independently ran MiXCR on the multiplex PCR reads; one entry per CDR3 protein. Of 200,000 to 300,000 distinct CDR3 sequences in the sample, over 25% were seen once. The sequencing input was axillary lymph node tissue. The receptors come from a female donor with breast cancer. Some clones in this sample may be carry-over from other donors' samples.

This clonotype was observed many times. This sequence joins TRBV20-1 and TRBJ2-1; 11 bases are shared with TRBD2. Germline V gene data show CDR1 as DFQATT and CDR2 as SNEGSKA (reference sequence). The CDR3 has 14 residues. J gave up 7 bases and V 4 bases, and 6 bases lay outside the gene matches. DNA for the CDR3: TGCAGTGCTATTGTAGCGGGAGGGTTGAATGAGCAGTTCTTC. It translates to CSAIVAGGLNEQFF.

This clonotype was seen ten or more times. CDR3 in DNA: TGTGCCAGCAGCTTGCGGGGGCCAGATACGCAGTATTTT. Protein: CASSLRGPDTQYF. The chain employs TRBV11-3 and TRBJ2-3; perhaps TRBD2 as D (7 bases). This CDR3 comprises 13 residues. Germline CDR1 is SGHNT and CDR2 is YENEEA. Trimming pared 3 bases from V and 4 bases from J, leaving 8 bases between.

With respect to this clonotype: This may be a read error: a much more frequent sequence differs by one nucleotide. CDR3 bases: TGTGCCAACTGCCCCTACGGGGGCAGCAATCAGCCCCAGCATTTT. This translates into CANCPYGGSNQPQHF. The chain employs TRBV12-3 or TRBV12-4 and TRBJ1-5, with D maybe TRBD1 (6 bases). The V end was cut by 10 bases, the J end by 1 base, with 17 bases between. The CDR3 has 15 residues.

The chain joins TRBV3-1 to TRBJ1-3; D is undetermined. There are 14 residues in the CDR3. Trimming cost V 5 bases and J 4 bases, with 12 bases left between them. Germline V gives CDR1 LGHDT, CDR2 YNNKEL (reference sequence). The CDR3 loop reads CASSVKPTGNTIYF. The CDR3, as DNA: TGTGCCAGCAGCGTAAAACCGACCGGAAACACCATATATTTT.

This clonotype was recorded many times. This rearrangement joins TRBV11-2 to TRBJ2-7, with 7 bases aligning to TRBD1. CDR1 is SGHAT and CDR2 is FQNNGV in the germline V gene. Losses at the gene ends were 4 bases for V and 7 bases for J; bases not matched to a gene: 7. The CDR3 totals 13 residues. CDR3: CASSWDRFREQYF. CDR3 DNA: TGTGCCAGCAGCTGGGACAGATTTAGAGAGCAGTACTTC.

V and J are TRBV6-5 and TRBJ1-1; D may be TRBD1 (5 bases). Trimming cost V 1 base and J 8 bases, with 8 bases left between them. The CDR3 contains 12 residues. CDR1 MNHEY and CDR2 SVGAGI come from the germline V gene. The CDR3 loop reads CASSYWGSEAFF. The CDR3 DNA follows: TGTGCCAGCAGTTACTGGGGCAGCGAAGCTTTCTTT.

This clonotype appeared once. The gene calls are TRBV27 and TRBJ2-2; 7 bases match TRBD2. CDR1 and CDR2 (germline): MNHEY, SMNVEV (reference sequence). This CDR3 has 17 residues. The junction had 7 bases not matched to a gene; V was cut back by 3 bases and J by 0 bases. This chain's CDR3 is CASSFRGGRANTGELFF. CDR3 DNA: TGTGCCAGCAGTTTTAGAGGAGGGAGGGCGAACACCGGGGAGCTGTTTTTT.

In this sample, this clonotype turned up many times. The J gene is TRBJ2-7, the V gene TRBV11-2, with 11 positions matching TRBD2. The J segment lost 6 bases and the V segment lost 3 bases, leaving 13 bases of the junction unmatched. Per germline, CDR1 SGHAT and CDR2 FQNNGV. The CDR3 extends over 17 amino acids. The CDR3 spells CASSFFVLAGAIGEQYF. DNA of the CDR3: TGTGCCAGCAGCTTCTTCGTACTAGCGGGAGCGATAGGCGAGCAGTACTTC.

This clonotype was detected only a few times. The chain combines TRBV3-1 with TRBJ2-1, with 7 nucleotides matching TRBD2. V trimming: 0 bases; J trimming: 6 bases; junction bases outside the gene matches: 8. The CDR3 is 16 residues long. Germline V gives CDR1 LGHDT, CDR2 YNNKEL (reference sequence). This CDR3 reads CASSQDRAGVGNEQFF. As DNA, the CDR3 is TGTGCCAGCAGCCAAGATCGGGCGGGAGTGGGCAATGAGCAGTTCTTC.

Remarks on this clonotype: This may be a read error: a much more frequent sequence differs by one nucleotide. The chain links TRBV12-3 or TRBV12-4 to TRBJ1-6; a possible D gene is TRBD1 (6 bases). With 3 bases removed from V and 13 bases from J, the gap between germline ends came to 16 bases. This CDR3 contains 14 residues. DNA for the CDR3: TGTGCCAGCAGTTTCGCGACGGGGGCGGCCCCCCTCCACTTT. Encoded protein: CASSFATGAAPLHF.

This clonotype was seen repeatedly, ten times or more. The CDR3 sequence is CASKNRGSYNEKLFF. Written as DNA, the CDR3 is TGTGCCAGCAAAAACCGGGGCAGCTATAATGAAAAACTGTTTTTT. This chain links TRBV2 with TRBJ1-4; D possibly corresponds to TRBD1 (5 bases). Trimming pared 7 bases from V and 4 bases from J, leaving 16 bases between. This CDR3 contains 15 residues. Germline V CDR1 and CDR2: SNHLY, FYNNEI. The entire variable domain, with the rest obtained from reference TRBV2 and TRBJ1-4, is as follows: EPEVTQTPSHQVTQMGQEVILRCVPISNHLYFYWYRQILGQKVEFLVSFYNNEISEKSEIFDDQFSVERPDGSNFTLKIRSTKLEDSAMYFCASKNRGSYNEKLFFGSGTQLSVL.

This clonotype has a count of ten or more. This chain uses TRBV4-2 with TRBJ2-7, with D maybe TRBD1 (6 bases). The germline CDR1 and CDR2 sequences are LGHNA and YNFKEQ. The CDR3 spans 12 residues. V lost 6 bases and J lost 5, with 11 bases in between. In DNA, the CDR3 is TGTGCCAGCAGTCCTACAGGGAACGAGCAGTACTTC. Its protein product is CASSPTGNEQYF.

Comment on this clonotype: A much bigger clone sits one base away, suggesting this may be a read error. V and J are TRBV20-1 and TRBJ2-5; D is possibly TRBD2 (7 bases). This CDR3 has 16 residues. Germline CDR1 DFQATT, CDR2 SNEGSKA (reference sequence). Trimming removed 5 bases from V and 5 bases from J, with 24 bases in between. The CDR3 region is CSALEPWGGPGETQYF. For the CDR3, the DNA is TGCAGTGCTCTAGAGCCGTGGGGGGGGCCCGGGGAGACCCAGTACTTC.

This clonotype was found many times. This chain connects TRBV20-1 to TRBJ2-7, with D tentatively TRBD2 (6 bases). The V and J ends lost 3 bases and 0 bases respectively, with 24 bases between them. Looked up from germline, CDR1 is DFQATT and CDR2 is SNEGSKA (reference sequence). The CDR3 runs to 18 residues. The CDR3 nucleotides read TGCAGTGCTAGCCCCCCGGGAAGGGTCGGGGGTCCCTCCTACGAGCAGTACTTC. This gives the protein CSASPPGRVGGPSYEQYF.

With respect to this clonotype: This may come from a read error, since a much larger clone is one base off. V and J are TRBV11-2 and TRBJ2-3, with no clear D. This CDR3 is built from 13 residues. CDR1 is SGHAT, CDR2 FQNNGV, per germline. The CDR3 reads CASSGYSTDTRYF. The DNA for the CDR3 is TGTGCCAGCAGCGGATACAGCACAGATACGCGGTATTTT.

The chain combines TRBV5-1 with TRBJ2-4; D perhaps matches TRBD2 (5 bases). CDR1 is SGHRS and CDR2 is YFSETQ in the germline V gene. V was shortened by 6 bases and J by 3 bases, with 19 bases between the two germline ends. This CDR3 has 16 amino acids. This CDR3 is CASTPGGGRDKNIQYF. The CDR3 nucleotides are TGCGCCAGCACTCCCGGAGGTGGACGAGACAAAAACATTCAGTACTTC.

This clonotype was picked up many times. The chain joins TRBV4-1 to TRBJ2-7, with 9 bases lining up with TRBD1. This CDR3 has 18 residues. Germline assignment: CDR1 MGHRA and CDR2 YSYEKL. The V segment lost 4 bases and the J segment 2 bases; nucleotides outside the gene matches: 15. CDR3 sequence: CASSRGQGRTPSTYEQYF. The CDR3 coding sequence is TGCGCCAGCAGCCGCGGACAGGGGAGAACCCCGAGCACCTACGAGCAGTACTTC.

This clonotype was detected ten times or more. This chain links TRBV7-9 with TRBJ2-3; 9 positions agree with TRBD1. Trimming cost V 3 bases and J 4 bases; bases outside gene matches: 11. CDR1 and CDR2 from the germline V gene are SEHNR and FQNEAQ (reference sequence). This CDR3 has 17 amino acids. The CDR3 DNA reads as TGTGCCAGCAGCTTCGTCCCGGGACAGGGCCTGGCAGATACGCAGTATTTT. This encodes CASSFVPGQGLADTQYF. The variable domain in full, completed from reference TRBV7-9 and TRBJ2-3, reads DTGVSQNPRHKITKRGQNVTFRCDPISEHNRLYWYRQTLGQGPEFLTYFQNEAQLEKSRLLSDRFSAERPKGSFSTLEIQRTEQGDSAMYLCASSFVPGQGLADTQYFGPGTRLTVL.

In its sample, this clonotype was seen many times. The chain joins TRBV20-1 to TRBJ2-2, with a weak D call TRBD2 (6 bases). Germline V gene data show CDR1 as DFQATT and CDR2 as SNEGSKA (reference sequence). V was clipped by 1 base and J by 4 bases, with 16 bases between them. The CDR3 totals 16 residues. CDR3 nucleotides: TGCAGTGCTAGAGGTCACGCGGGACGGAGCACCGGGGAGCTGTTTTTT. Encoded protein: CSARGHAGRSTGELFF.

This clonotype has just a few counts. The junction and the germline gene differ at one end; a read error may be behind it. The chain joins TRBV6-5 to TRBJ1-6, with D tentatively TRBD1 (5 bases). The CDR3 spans 16 residues. CDR1 is MNHEY, CDR2 SVGAGI, per germline. The CDR3: CASSYYVGREDSPLHF. CDR3 sequence (DNA): TGCGCCAGCAGTTACTACGTAGGCAGGGAAGATTCACCCCTCCACTTT.